This T cell receptor beta chain stems from a study of blood T cell repertoires in COVID-19. Study information: The United States, Italy and Spain supplied acute and convalescent COVID-19 samples.

The CDR3 has 17 residues. Repertoires were generated with immunoSEQ multiplex PCR, while TCRdb's copy carries only in-frame clones and drops some. The sample contains about 260,000 clones, around nine tenths of which appear only once. The origin of this receptor is a woman in her sixties with COVID-19, enrolled during active disease. The chain uses TRBV21-1 and TRBJ2-7; the D call of TRBD2 is as the table states it, not checked on the DNA. TRBV21-1 is a listed pseudogene. Material: peripheral blood. The DNA for the CDR3 is TGTGCCAGCAGCAAAGAACCCTCGAGGAAGAGCTCCTACGAGCAGTACTTC. It translates to CASSKEPSRKSSYEQYF.